This paragraph reports one TCR beta chain. This entry comes from a study of blood T cell repertoires in COVID-19. Study summary: From the United States, Italy and Spain came samples of acute and convalescent COVID-19.

Participants spanned ages about 18 to 90 years and resided in 20 to 30 US areas. The CDR3 has 14 residues. The V and J ends lost 1 base and 2 bases respectively, with 8 bases between them. The germline CDR1 and CDR2 sequences are MGHDK and SYGVNS. The data were produced by immunoSEQ multiplex PCR, yet TCRdb's version contains in-frame clones alone and is incomplete. The table records some 120,000 clones, 83% of them present only once. The chain links TRBV25-1 to TRBJ1-1; D is unresolved. This clonotype was obtained from a man aged 30 to 45 who had recovered from COVID-19. Sequenced material: PBMCs or T cells enriched from blood (not recorded which). As DNA, the CDR3 is TGTGCCAGCAGTGAATGGGCGGGAAACACTGAAGCTTTCTTT. This encodes CASSEWAGNTEAFF.